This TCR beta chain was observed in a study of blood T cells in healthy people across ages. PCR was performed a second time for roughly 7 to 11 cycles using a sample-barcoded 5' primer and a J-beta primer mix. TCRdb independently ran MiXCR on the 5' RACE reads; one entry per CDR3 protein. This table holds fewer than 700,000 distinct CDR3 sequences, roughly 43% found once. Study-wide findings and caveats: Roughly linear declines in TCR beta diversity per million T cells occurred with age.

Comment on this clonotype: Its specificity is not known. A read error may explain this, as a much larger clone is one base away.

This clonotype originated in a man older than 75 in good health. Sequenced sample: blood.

CDR3 protein: CAGRNTGGNEQFF. The CDR3 nucleotides are TGTGCCGGCAGGAACACAGGGGGCAATGAGCAGTTCTTC. The chain carries TRBV12-3 or TRBV12-4 and TRBJ2-1; TRBD1 matches 8 bases. The CDR3 consists of 13 residues.